Only one count was recorded for the clone carrying this TCR beta chain. Its matching antigen is unknown. These data originate in a study of OX40 agonist ivuxolimab in advanced cancers. Sequenced by immunoSEQ multiplex PCR; TCRdb stores in-frame clones only, minus some. The profile covers about 55,000 clones, with 65% to 80% appearing a single time and 6.3% taken by the ten largest. CDR3 length: 16 amino acids. The V end was cut by 4 bases, the J end by 0 bases, with 14 bases between. Study-level findings and limits: There were, on average, more expanded clones in CD8+ T cells than in CD4+.

The sample was CD4+ or CD8+ T cells sorted from blood, taken in a trial of the OX40 agonist ivuxolimab. This chain links TRBV5-7 with TRBJ1-3; no clear D gene. TRBV5-7 carries the ORF label, with uncertain function. This TCR derives from an adult with an advanced solid tumor such as melanoma, head and neck, liver or kidney cancer. This CDR3 reads CASSDYRGTSGNTIYF. In nucleotides, the CDR3 is TGTGCCAGCAGCGACTACCGAGGAACCTCTGGAAACACCATATATTTT.